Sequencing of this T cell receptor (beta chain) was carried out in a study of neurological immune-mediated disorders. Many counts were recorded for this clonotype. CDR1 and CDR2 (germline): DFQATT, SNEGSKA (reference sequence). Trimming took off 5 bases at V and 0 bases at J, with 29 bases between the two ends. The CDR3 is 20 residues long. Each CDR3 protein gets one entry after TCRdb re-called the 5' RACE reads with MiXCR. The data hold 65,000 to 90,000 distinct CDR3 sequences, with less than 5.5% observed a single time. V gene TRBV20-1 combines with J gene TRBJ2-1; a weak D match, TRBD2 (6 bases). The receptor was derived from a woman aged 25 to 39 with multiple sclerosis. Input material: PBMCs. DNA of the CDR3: TGCAGTGCTCCCAACCTCGGGGGTGGGGTCCGAACGAGCTCCTACAATGAGCAGTTCTTC. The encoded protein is CSAPNLGGGVRTSSYNEQFF.